The 15 T cell receptor beta chains below come from one sample, sequenced in a study of neurological immune-mediated disorders. TCRdb reprocessed the 5' RACE reads via MiXCR and lists one record per CDR3 protein. The table has fewer than 25,000 distinct CDR3 sequences, roughly 13% seen once. Sequencing was done on a sample of PBMCs. These receptor sequences come from a woman between 40 and 55 years old with HTLV-1-associated myelopathy (HAM/TSP).

The V gene is TRBV7-2, the J gene TRBJ1-5; D remains unclear. The CDR3 loop spans 13 amino acids. Trimming left V 1 base short and J 6 bases short, with 7 bases between. The germline V gene has CDR1 SGHTA and CDR2 FQGNSA. The CDR3 loop is CASSLDNAQPQHF. The CDR3 nucleotides read TGTGCCAGCAGCTTAGACAATGCTCAGCCCCAGCATTTT.

This clonotype was seen ten or more times. The rearrangement links TRBV20-1 to TRBJ1-5; 10 bases map to TRBD1. Germline values: CDR1 DFQATT, CDR2 SNEGSKA (reference sequence). Unmatched junction bases numbered 9, after V lost 7 bases and J lost 6 bases. CDR3 length: 14 residues. CDR3 protein: CSVTPRDRGQPQHF. DNA of the CDR3: TGCAGTGTCACCCCACGGGACAGGGGTCAGCCCCAGCATTTT.

By its share, this clonotype is medium-sized. The rearrangement uses TRBV20-1 and TRBJ2-1, with 8 bases aligning to TRBD2. Trimming at V came to 7 bases and at J to 5 bases, leaving 22 bases not matched to a gene. Germline CDR1 reads DFQATT; CDR2 reads SNEGSKA (reference sequence). This CDR3 has 18 residues. The CDR3 loop is CSVFGRLGGSGADNEQFF. DNA for the CDR3: TGCAGTGTCTTTGGTCGTTTAGGGGGTAGCGGGGCCGACAATGAGCAGTTCTTC.

By frequency in the sample, this clonotype is medium-sized. The chain employs TRBV20-1 and TRBJ2-1; 13 positions match TRBD2. This CDR3 is 16 amino acids long. V dropped 5 bases and J dropped 5; count of bases not matched to a gene: 9. Germline V gene sequence: CDR1 DFQATT, CDR2 SNEGSKA (reference sequence). The chain's CDR3 is CSAQRKGLAGNNEQFF. The CDR3 DNA reads as TGCAGTGCTCAGAGAAAGGGACTAGCGGGGAACAATGAGCAGTTCTTC.

The chain is built from TRBV6-1 and TRBJ1-1; D possibly corresponds to TRBD1 (6 bases). There are 12 residues in the CDR3. V was clipped by 9 bases and J by 5 bases, with 13 bases between them. Germline assignment: CDR1 MNHNS and CDR2 SASEGT. The CDR3 loop is CARVKGVTEAFF. CDR3 nucleotides: TGTGCCAGAGTTAAGGGGGTGACTGAAGCTTTCTTT.

As for this clonotype: The junction departs from the called germline gene at one end, perhaps through a read error. The chain is built from TRBV7-9 and TRBJ2-6, with TRBD1 matching over 9 bases. Germline V gene sequence: CDR1 SEHNR, CDR2 FQNEAQ (reference sequence). The CDR3 extends over 19 amino acids. In DNA form, the CDR3 reads TGTGCCATCAGCCCCGGGACAGGGCTAATAACCTCTGGGGCTAACGTCCTGACTTTC. The encoded protein is CAISPGTGLITSGANVLTF.

This clonotype was observed at least ten times. The chain carries TRBV5-5 and TRBJ2-1, with TRBD2 matching over 7 bases. V trimming: 0 bases; J trimming: 8 bases; junction bases outside the gene matches: 11. CDR1 and CDR2 (germline): SGHKS, YYEKEE (reference sequence). This CDR3 spans 16 amino acids. DNA for the CDR3: TGTGCCAGCAGCTTGGGGGCCGGGACTACCAGGGATGAGCAGTTCTTC. Residues: CASSLGAGTTRDEQFF.

This clonotype was detected ten times or more. In DNA, the CDR3 is TGCGCCAGCAGCCAAGGAGAAGGGCGACAGGCAACTAATGAAAAACTGTTTTTT. Its translation: CASSQGEGRQATNEKLFF. The rearrangement joins TRBV4-1 to TRBJ1-4, with a tentative D call TRBD1 (6 bases). This CDR3 contains 18 residues. Per the germline V gene, CDR1 is MGHRA and CDR2 is YSYEKL. V was shortened by 1 base and J by 0 bases, with 15 bases between the two germline ends.

This clonotype was detected many times. The gene calls are TRBV5-1 and TRBJ2-1; TRBD2 is a possible D gene (5 bases). The V gene's germline CDR1 is SGHRS and CDR2 YFSETQ. V gave up 4 bases and J gave up 5 bases, with 10 bases separating them. This CDR3 is built from 13 residues. In DNA, the CDR3 is TGCGCCAGCAGCATAGACTACAACAATGAGCAGTTCTTC. It specifies CASSIDYNNEQFF.

This clonotype has ten or more counts. CDR3 sequence: CASSLAESQNTEAFF. The CDR3 DNA is TGCGCCAGCAGCTTGGCGGAGTCCCAAAACACTGAAGCTTTCTTT. The V gene is TRBV5-1, the J gene TRBJ1-1, with D unclear. Germline-derived CDR1 and CDR2 are SGHRS and YFSETQ. The CDR3 runs to 15 residues. The germline V and J ends were trimmed by 0 bases and 2 bases, with 11 bases remaining between them.

This clonotype was counted ten times or more. The rearrangement uses TRBV6-6 and TRBJ1-1; TRBD1 aligns across 7 bases. V was pared by 5 bases and J by 1 base, with 7 bases of the junction left unmatched. The CDR3 has 15 residues. Germline V CDR1 and CDR2: MNHNY, SVGAGI (reference sequence). The chain's CDR3 is CASSSPGTANTEAFF. Here the CDR3 DNA reads TGTGCCAGCAGTAGTCCCGGGACAGCGAACACTGAAGCTTTCTTT.

The CDR3 sequence is CASSLDSGSNQPQHF. Here the CDR3 DNA reads TGTGCCAGCAGCTTAGACTCAGGGAGCAATCAGCCCCAGCATTTT. This rearrangement joins TRBV7-2 to TRBJ1-5, with a weak D call TRBD1 (5 bases). V was trimmed by 1 base and J by 1 base, leaving 8 bases between them. The CDR3 runs to 15 residues. The germline V gene has CDR1 SGHTA and CDR2 FQGNSA. The full variable domain, rest sourced from reference TRBV7-2 and TRBJ1-5, is GAGVSQSPSNKVTEKGKDVELRCDPISGHTALYWYRQSLGQGLEFLIYFQGNSAPDKSGLPSDRFSAERTGGSVSTLTIQRTQQEDSAVYLCASSLDSGSNQPQHFGDGTRLSIL.

Ten or more counts support this clonotype. The rearrangement links TRBV29-1 to TRBJ1-2; the D gene is possibly TRBD1 (6 bases). Germline loops: CDR1 SQVTM, CDR2 ANQGSEA. The CDR3 has 13 amino acids. V dropped 7 bases and J dropped 0 bases, with 12 bases sitting between them. In DNA, the CDR3 is TGCAGCGCGGAGGACAGACCTAACTATGGCTACACCTTC. Amino acids: CSAEDRPNYGYTF. The entire variable domain, with the rest obtained from reference TRBV29-1 and TRBJ1-2, is as follows: SAVISQKPSRDICQRGTSLTIQCQVDSQVTMMFWYRQQPGQSLTLIATANQGSEATYESGFVIDKFPISRPNLTFSTLTVSNMSPEDSSIYLCSAEDRPNYGYTFGSGTRLTVV.

In this sample, this clonotype turned up many times. This chain connects TRBV20-1 to TRBJ1-1; D possibly corresponds to TRBD1 (6 bases). The V end was cut by 5 bases, the J end by 3 bases, with 13 bases between. This CDR3 is built from 13 residues. Looked up from germline, CDR1 is DFQATT and CDR2 is SNEGSKA (reference sequence). The CDR3 reads CSASPTGYTEAFF. For the CDR3, the DNA is TGCAGTGCTTCCCCGACAGGATACACTGAAGCTTTCTTT.

This clonotype was observed many times. The V call is TRBV20-1, the J call TRBJ1-1; a weak D match, TRBD1 (6 bases). Germline values: CDR1 DFQATT, CDR2 SNEGSKA (reference sequence). This CDR3 comprises 15 residues. The V and J ends lost 0 bases and 1 base respectively, with 12 bases between them. The CDR3 bases are TGCAGTGCTAGAGATTTGGACAGCCCGAACACTGAAGCTTTCTTT. This gives the protein CSARDLDSPNTEAFF.